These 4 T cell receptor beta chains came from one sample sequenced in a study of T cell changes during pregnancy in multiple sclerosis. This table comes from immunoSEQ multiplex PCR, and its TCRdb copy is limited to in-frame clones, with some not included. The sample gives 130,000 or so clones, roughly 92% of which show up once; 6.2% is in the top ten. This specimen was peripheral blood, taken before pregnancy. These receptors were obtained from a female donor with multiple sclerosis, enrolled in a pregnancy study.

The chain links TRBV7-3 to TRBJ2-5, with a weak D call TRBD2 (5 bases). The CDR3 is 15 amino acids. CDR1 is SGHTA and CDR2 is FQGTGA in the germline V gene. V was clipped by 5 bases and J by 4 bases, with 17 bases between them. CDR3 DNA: TGTGCCAGCAGCCCTGGTTGGGTCGGAGGAGAGACCCAGTACTTC. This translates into CASSPGWVGGETQYF.

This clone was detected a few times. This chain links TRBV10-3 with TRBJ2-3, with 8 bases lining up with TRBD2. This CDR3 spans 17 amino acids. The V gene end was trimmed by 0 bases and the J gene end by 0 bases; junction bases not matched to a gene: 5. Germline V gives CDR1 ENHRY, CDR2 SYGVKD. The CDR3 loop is CAISESSGGPSTDTQYF. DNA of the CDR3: TGTGCCATCAGTGAGTCAAGCGGGGGCCCGAGCACAGATACGCAGTATTTT.

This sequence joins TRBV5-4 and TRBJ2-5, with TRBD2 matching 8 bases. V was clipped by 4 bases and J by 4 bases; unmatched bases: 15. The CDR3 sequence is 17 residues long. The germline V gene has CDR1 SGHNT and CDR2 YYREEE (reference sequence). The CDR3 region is CASSQGGRGGVSETQYF. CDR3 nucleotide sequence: TGTGCCAGCAGCCAAGGGGGTCGGGGGGGCGTCTCAGAGACCCAGTACTTC.

The CDR3 DNA reads as TGTGCCAGCAGTTTACCCTCAGGATGGGGCTACACCTTC. Its translation: CASSLPSGWGYTF. The chain carries TRBV27 and TRBJ1-2, with D unclear. Looked up from germline, CDR1 is MNHEY and CDR2 is SMNVEV (reference sequence). V dropped 2 bases and J dropped 8 bases, with 12 bases sitting between them. The CDR3 spans 13 residues.